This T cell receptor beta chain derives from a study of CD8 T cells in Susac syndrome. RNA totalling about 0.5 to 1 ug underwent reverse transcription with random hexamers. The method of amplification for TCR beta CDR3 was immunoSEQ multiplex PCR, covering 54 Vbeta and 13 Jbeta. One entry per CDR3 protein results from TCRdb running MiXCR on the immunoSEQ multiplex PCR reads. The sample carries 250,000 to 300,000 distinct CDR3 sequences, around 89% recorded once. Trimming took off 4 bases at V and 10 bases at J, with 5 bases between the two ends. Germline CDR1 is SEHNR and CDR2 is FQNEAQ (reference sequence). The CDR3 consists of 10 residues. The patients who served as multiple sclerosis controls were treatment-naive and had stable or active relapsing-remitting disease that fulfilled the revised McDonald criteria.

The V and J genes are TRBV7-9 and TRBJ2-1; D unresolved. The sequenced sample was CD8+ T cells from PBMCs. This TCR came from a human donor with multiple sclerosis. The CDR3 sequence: CASSYHEQFF. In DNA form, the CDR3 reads TGTGCCAGCAGCTACCACGAGCAGTTCTTC. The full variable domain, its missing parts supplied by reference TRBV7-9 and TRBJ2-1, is DTGVSQNPRHKITKRGQNVTFRCDPISEHNRLYWYRQTLGQGPEFLTYFQNEAQLEKSRLLSDRFSAERPKGSFSTLEIQRTEQGDSAMYLCASSYHEQFFGPGTRLTVL.